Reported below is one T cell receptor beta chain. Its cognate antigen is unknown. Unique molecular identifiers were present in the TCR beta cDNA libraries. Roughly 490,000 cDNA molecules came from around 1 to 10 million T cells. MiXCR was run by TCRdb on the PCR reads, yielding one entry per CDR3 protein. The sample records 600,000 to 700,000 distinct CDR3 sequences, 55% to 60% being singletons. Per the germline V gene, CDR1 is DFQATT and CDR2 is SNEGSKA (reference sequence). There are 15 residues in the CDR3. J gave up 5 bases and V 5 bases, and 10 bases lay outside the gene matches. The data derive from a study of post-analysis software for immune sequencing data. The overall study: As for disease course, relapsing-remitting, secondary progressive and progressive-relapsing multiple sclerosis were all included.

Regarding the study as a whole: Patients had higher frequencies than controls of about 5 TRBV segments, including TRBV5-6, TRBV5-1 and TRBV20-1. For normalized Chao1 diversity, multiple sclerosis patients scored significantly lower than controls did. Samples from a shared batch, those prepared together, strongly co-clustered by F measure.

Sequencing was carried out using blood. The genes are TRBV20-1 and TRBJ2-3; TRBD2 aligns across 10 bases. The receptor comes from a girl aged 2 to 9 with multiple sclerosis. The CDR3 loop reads CSAVDTSGVLDTQYF. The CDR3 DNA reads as TGCAGTGCTGTGGATACTAGCGGGGTATTAGATACGCAGTATTTT.